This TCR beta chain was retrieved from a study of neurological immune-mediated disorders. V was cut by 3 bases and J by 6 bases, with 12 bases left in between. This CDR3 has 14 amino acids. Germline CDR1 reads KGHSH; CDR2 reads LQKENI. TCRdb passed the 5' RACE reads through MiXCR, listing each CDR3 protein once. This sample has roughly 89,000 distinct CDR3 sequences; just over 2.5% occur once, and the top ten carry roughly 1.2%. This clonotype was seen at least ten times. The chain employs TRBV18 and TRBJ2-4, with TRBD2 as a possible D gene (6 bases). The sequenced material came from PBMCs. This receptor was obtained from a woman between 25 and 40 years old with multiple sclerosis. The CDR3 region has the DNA TGTGCCAGCTCACCCCAGGGAGGCGGAAACATTCAGTACTTC. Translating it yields CASSPQGGGNIQYF.